The clone carrying this T cell receptor beta chain was picked up a small number of times. Antigen unknown. Each TCR beta library was made by quantitative 5'-RACE that incorporated molecular barcodes. TCRdb re-called the 5' RACE reads with MiXCR, one entry per CDR3 protein. The sample lists roughly 470,000 distinct CDR3 sequences, more than 25% occurring once. The data originate from a study of CD8 T cells in ankylosing spondylitis. Broader study findings: Ankylosing spondylitis blood appeared to carry a characteristic TCR beta motif of roughly 8 highly homologous variants. Both synovial fluid and blood in reactive arthritis had previously been reported to carry some motif variants. It was reported that disease-linked clones were significantly enriched in matched ankylosing spondylitis synovial fluid. Disease-associated clones were CD8+ and fairly uncommon in peripheral blood.

Germline CDR1 is SEHNR and CDR2 is FQNEAQ (reference sequence). The CDR3 runs to 16 residues. J lost 5 bases, V lost 2 bases, and 5 bases had no gene match. The rearrangement joins TRBV7-9 to TRBJ2-1; 11 nucleotides match TRBD2. What was sequenced was blood, either unsorted or a sorted T cell fraction (not recorded which). The origin of this receptor is a male donor with ankylosing spondylitis. The CDR3 DNA is TGTGCCAGCAGCTTAAAGGGGACTAGCGGTGACAATGAGCAGTTCTTC. Protein product: CASSLKGTSGDNEQFF. Combining the CDR3 with reference TRBV7-9 and TRBJ2-1 gives the whole variable domain DTGVSQNPRHKITKRGQNVTFRCDPISEHNRLYWYRQTLGQGPEFLTYFQNEAQLEKSRLLSDRFSAERPKGSFSTLEIQRTEQGDSAMYLCASSLKGTSGDNEQFFGPGTRLTVL.